This T cell receptor beta chain was obtained from a study of blood T cell repertoires in COVID-19 (dated by TCRdb to the early 2020s). Study-wide context: Samples from collaborators originated in the United States, Italy and Spain and spanned both the acute and convalescent phases of COVID-19. Where available, HLA class I and class II types were taken from metadata supplied by the sample provider and were not determined by assay-based typing. The dataset comprised deeply sampled blood TCRbeta repertoires from subjects exposed to, actively infected with, or recovered from COVID-19. The material from the prospective study consisted of cDNA or gDNA derived from T cells, B-cell-depleted T cells, or PBMCs. Sample metadata almost always included a de-identified subject ID, COVID-19 status, age in years and sex. The samples were drawn from the first 160 participants of the ongoing ImmuneRACE study and from 1,254 subjects provided by 6 global collaborators. The repertoires were released in a freely available public database intended as a resource for research on the immune response to SARS-CoV-2. General conclusions and limits of the study: How much clinical and demographic metadata was included differed by source and by participant, and the metadata was provided uncurated.

TCRbeta CDR3 regions were amplified from genomic DNA using the immunoSEQ Assay, a bias-controlled multiplex PCR. Per the authors' processing: The number of nucleated cells in each sample was estimated from the amplification of reference gene primers within the assay. To quantify the absolute abundance of each unique TCRbeta CDR3 rearrangement, sequence reads were collapsed and filtered. For each sample, productive Simpson clonality was calculated by taking the square root of Simpson's diversity index across productive rearrangements. TCRdb mirrors the immuneACCESS table, restricted to in-frame sequences. Some clones are absent from its copies; in checked studies, under half trace to an unresolved V gene, and the reason for the others is unknown. V and J calls and clone size come straight from that table; D and trimming were deduced from the DNA. The table for this sample lists some 83,000 clones; roughly 86% of them were counted only once. The ten largest account for 8% of the sample.

Details on this clone: The antigen it recognizes is unknown. The record has no base qualities; no much larger clone is one base away.

Reading the germline V gene gives CDR1 MNHEY and CDR2 SVGAGI. Clipping removes 6 bases from V and 0 bases from J, with 4 as the unmatched junction base count. From its cysteine to its phenylalanine, the CDR3 spans 14 amino acids. The DNA shown is the 42-base CDR3, in frame from base 1. Each collaborating institution followed its own protocols to collect whole blood in K2EDTA tubes. For TCRbeta analysis, collaborators shipped samples in one of three forms: frozen whole blood, isolated PBMCs, or DNA extracted from either of those sample types. This clonotype was sampled from a man older than 75 with active or convalescent COVID-19. This chain joins TRBV6-5 to TRBJ1-1, with TRBD1 matching 7 junction bases. The sample consisted of peripheral blood. DNA sequence: TGTGCCAGCAGGCCGACAGGGATGAACACTGAAGCTTTCTTT. It codes for CASRPTGMNTEAFF.